Shown below are 12 T cell receptor beta chains from a single sample sequenced in a study of blood T cell repertoires in COVID-19. Here immunoSEQ multiplex PCR was the method, and the copy in TCRdb shows in-frame clones only, minus some. The table lists more than 200,000 clones, roughly 84% of them singletons. Material for sequencing was peripheral blood. The receptors were sampled from a man aged 60-69 years with acute or convalescent COVID-19.

The chain couples TRBV7-3 to TRBJ2-5, with TRBD2 matching 7 bases. CDR1 and CDR2 (germline): SGHTA, FQGTGA. J was trimmed by 3 bases and V by 2 bases; bases with no gene match: 9. This CDR3 region has 16 residues. The CDR3: CASSLYPSGVKETQYF. The CDR3 DNA reads TGTGCCAGCAGCTTATACCCCAGCGGGGTAAAAGAGACCCAGTACTTC.

V is TRBV2 and J is TRBJ1-3, with 7 bases fitting TRBD1. The CDR3 totals 15 residues. Germline V gene data show CDR1 as SNHLY and CDR2 as FYNNEI. Germline trimming cut 7 bases from V and 5 bases from J; bases unmatched to any gene: 11. The chain's CDR3 is CASKVRGDGRNTIYF. The DNA of the CDR3 is TGTGCCAGCAAGGTCAGGGGGGACGGTCGAAACACCATATATTTT.

The rearrangement uses TRBV7-8 and TRBJ2-2, with D perhaps matching TRBD2 (6 bases). CDR1 is SGHVS and CDR2 is FQNEAQ in the germline V gene. The CDR3 runs 14 residues. Between the trimmed V and J ends, which lost 0 bases and 7 bases, there was a span of 9 bases. The CDR3 bases are TGTGCCAGCAGCTTAGCGGGGGGTGGCGGGGAGCTGTTTTTT. Translated: CASSLAGGGGELFF.

This rearrangement joins TRBV13 to TRBJ2-2, with D unclear. Germline-derived CDR1 and CDR2 are PRHDT and FYEKMQ (reference sequence). The CDR3 has 14 residues. V gave up 5 bases and J gave up 3 bases, with 10 bases separating them. As DNA, the CDR3 is TGTGCCAGCAGCGTCCGGGTCCACACCGGGGAGCTGTTTTTT. Translation: CASSVRVHTGELFF.

The V gene is TRBV5-1, the J gene TRBJ2-3; D possibly corresponds to TRBD2 (5 bases). The CDR3 loop spans 14 amino acids. V was clipped by 3 bases and J by 4 bases, with 12 bases between them. The germline CDR1 and CDR2 sequences are SGHRS and YFSETQ. In DNA form, the CDR3 reads TGCGCCAGCAGCTCCGGGGATTGGCCAGATACGCAGTATTTT. It specifies CASSSGDWPDTQYF.

V is TRBV28 and J is TRBJ2-3; D is perhaps TRBD2 (7 bases). V dropped 5 bases and J dropped 4 bases, with 13 bases sitting between them. Germline assignment: CDR1 MDHEN and CDR2 SYDVKM. CDR3 size: 14 residues. CDR3 coding DNA: TGTGCCAGCAGTGGTCCGGGGGGCCCAGATACGCAGTATTTT. It encodes CASSGPGGPDTQYF.

V is TRBV7-9 and J is TRBJ1-6; maybe TRBD1 (5 bases). Trimming removed 0 bases at V and 9 bases at J, with 9 bases between. Germline CDR1 SEHNR, CDR2 FQNEAQ (reference sequence). The CDR3 is made up of 14 amino acids. The CDR3 coding sequence is TGTGCCAGCAGCTTAGCAGGGGCAGGTTCACCCCTCCACTTT. Protein product: CASSLAGAGSPLHF.

V and J are TRBV5-1 and TRBJ2-3; 10 bases are shared with TRBD2. The CDR3 has 15 amino acids. The ends lost 4 bases at V and 5 bases at J; junction bases unmatched: 7. Germline V gene lookup returns CDR1 SGHRS and CDR2 YFSETQ. The CDR3 nucleotides read TGCGCCAGCAGCACCAGCGGGGGGGCCCTAGATACGCAGTATTTT. Its protein is CASSTSGGALDTQYF.

The chain uses TRBV6-6 and TRBJ2-2; 14 nucleotides match TRBD2. CDR1 is MNHNY, CDR2 SVGAGI, per germline (reference sequence). V trimming: 2 bases; J trimming: 5 bases; junction bases outside the gene matches: 1. The CDR3 runs 16 residues. In DNA, the CDR3 is TGTGCCAGCAGTTACGGACTAGCGGGGGGTACCGGGGAGCTGTTTTTT. This gives the protein CASSYGLAGGTGELFF.

Here the CDR3 reads CASGDREYGYTF. The CDR3 bases are TGTGCCAGCGGGGACAGGGAGTATGGCTACACCTTC. The rearrangement joins TRBV21-1 to TRBJ1-2; no DNA check was done on the table's D call, TRBD1. TRBV21-1 is a known pseudogene. This CDR3 has 12 amino acids.

V gene TRBV4-2 combines with J gene TRBJ2-6; the match to TRBD1 covers 7 bases. The germline V gene encodes CDR1 LGHNA and CDR2 YNFKEQ. J lost 2 bases, V lost 4 bases, and 8 bases had no gene match. The CDR3 is 17 amino acids. In DNA, the CDR3 is TGTGCCAGCAGCCGCTCCCACAGGGGAGCTGGGGCCAACGTCCTGACTTTC. Protein: CASSRSHRGAGANVLTF.

The table lists this clone with a count of one. This chain joins TRBV6-5 and TRBJ1-2, with TRBD1 matching over 9 bases. Germline CDR1 and CDR2: MNHEY and SVGAGI. This CDR3 has 16 amino acids. V shed 2 bases, J shed 4 bases, and the junction held 8 bases outside the gene matches. Written as DNA, the CDR3 is TGTGCCAGCAGTTACGTGAGAACAGGGGGCAGCTATGGCTACACCTTC. Translated, it gives CASSYVRTGGSYGYTF.